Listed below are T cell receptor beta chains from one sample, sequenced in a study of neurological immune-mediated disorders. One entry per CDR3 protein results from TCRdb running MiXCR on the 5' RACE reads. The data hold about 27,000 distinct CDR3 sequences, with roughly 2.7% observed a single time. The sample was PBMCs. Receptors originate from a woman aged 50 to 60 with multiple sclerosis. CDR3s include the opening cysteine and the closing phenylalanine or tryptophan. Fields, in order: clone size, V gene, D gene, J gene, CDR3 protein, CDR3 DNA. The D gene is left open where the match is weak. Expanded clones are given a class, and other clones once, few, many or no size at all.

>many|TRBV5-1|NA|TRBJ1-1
CASSTRVGMGNTEAFF
TGCGCCAGCAGCACTCGAGTAGGGATGGGGAACACTGAAGCTTTCTTT
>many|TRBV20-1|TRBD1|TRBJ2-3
CSAVQGAHTDTQYF
TGCAGTGCTGTCCAGGGGGCACACACAGATACGCAGTATTTT
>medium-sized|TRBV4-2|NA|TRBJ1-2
CASSQLGGGGGYTF
TGTGCCAGCAGCCAGCTTGGCGGCGGAGGAGGCTACACCTTC
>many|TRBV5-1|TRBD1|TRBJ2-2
CASSLAGTGSGELFF
TGCGCCAGCAGCTTGGCCGGGACAGGGTCCGGGGAGCTGTTTTTT
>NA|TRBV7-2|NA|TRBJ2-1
CASSRNTGAGNEQFF
TGTGCCAGCAGTCGAAATACGGGAGCCGGGAATGAGCAGTTCTTC
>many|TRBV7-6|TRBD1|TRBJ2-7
CASSPGTGRYEQYF
TGTGCCAGCAGCCCAGGGACAGGGCGGTACGAGCAGTACTTC
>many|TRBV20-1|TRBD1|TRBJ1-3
CSAPGQGLRSGNTIYF
TGCAGTGCACCGGGACAGGGGCTTCGGTCTGGAAACACCATATATTTT
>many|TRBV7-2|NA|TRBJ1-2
CASSLSEGPYGYTF
TGTGCCAGCAGCTTATCTGAGGGGCCCTATGGCTACACCTTC
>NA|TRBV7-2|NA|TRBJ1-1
CASSLSRGNTEAFF
TGTGCCAGCAGCTTAAGTAGAGGAAACACTGAAGCTTTCTTT
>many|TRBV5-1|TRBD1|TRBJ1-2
CASSSGQGNYGYTF
TGCGCCAGCAGCTCCGGACAGGGAAACTATGGCTACACCTTC
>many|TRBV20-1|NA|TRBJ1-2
CSARDPSRSNYGYTF
TGCAGTGCTAGAGATCCTTCGCGATCTAACTATGGCTACACCTTC
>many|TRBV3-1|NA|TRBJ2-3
CASSQDLFTDTQYF
TGTGCCAGCAGCCAAGATCTTTTTACAGATACGCAGTATTTT